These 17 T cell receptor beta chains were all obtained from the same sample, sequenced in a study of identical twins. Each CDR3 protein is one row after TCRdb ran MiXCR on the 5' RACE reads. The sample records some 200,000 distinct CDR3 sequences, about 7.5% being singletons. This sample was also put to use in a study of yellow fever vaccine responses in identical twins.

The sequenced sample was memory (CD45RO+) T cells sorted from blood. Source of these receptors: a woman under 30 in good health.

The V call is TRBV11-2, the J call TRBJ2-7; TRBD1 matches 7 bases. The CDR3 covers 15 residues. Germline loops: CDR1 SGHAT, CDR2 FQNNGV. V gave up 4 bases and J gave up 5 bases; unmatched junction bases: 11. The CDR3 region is CASSSRQGFLNEQYF. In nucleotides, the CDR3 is TGTGCCAGCAGCTCACGACAGGGCTTTCTTAACGAGCAGTACTTC.

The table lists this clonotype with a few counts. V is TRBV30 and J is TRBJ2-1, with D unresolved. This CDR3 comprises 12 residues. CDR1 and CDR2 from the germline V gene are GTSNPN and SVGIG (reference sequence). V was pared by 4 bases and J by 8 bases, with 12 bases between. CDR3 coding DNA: TGTGCCTGGACCCCACAAGGCCATGAGCAGTTCTTC. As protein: CAWTPQGHEQFF.

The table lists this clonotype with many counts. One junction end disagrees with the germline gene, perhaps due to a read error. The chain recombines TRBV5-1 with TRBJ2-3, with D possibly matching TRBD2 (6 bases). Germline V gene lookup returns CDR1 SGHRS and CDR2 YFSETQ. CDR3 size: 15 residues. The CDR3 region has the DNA TGTGCCAGCAGCTTAGGCGGGGCTAGCACAGATACGCAGTATTTT. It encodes CASSLGGASTDTQYF.

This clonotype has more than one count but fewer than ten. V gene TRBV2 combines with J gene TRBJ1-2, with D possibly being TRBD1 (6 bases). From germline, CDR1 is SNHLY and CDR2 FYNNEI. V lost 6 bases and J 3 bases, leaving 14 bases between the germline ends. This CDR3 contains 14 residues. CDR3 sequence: CASSGQSGYYGYTF. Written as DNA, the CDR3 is TGTGCCAGCAGCGGACAGTCGGGGTACTATGGCTACACCTTC.

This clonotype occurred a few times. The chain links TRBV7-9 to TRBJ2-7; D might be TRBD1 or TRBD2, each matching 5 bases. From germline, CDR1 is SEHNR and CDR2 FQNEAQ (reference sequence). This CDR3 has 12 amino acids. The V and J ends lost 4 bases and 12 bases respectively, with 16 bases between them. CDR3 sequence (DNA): TGTGCCAGCAGCTCGGGACGAGCAAGCCGGTACTTC. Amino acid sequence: CASSSGRASRYF.

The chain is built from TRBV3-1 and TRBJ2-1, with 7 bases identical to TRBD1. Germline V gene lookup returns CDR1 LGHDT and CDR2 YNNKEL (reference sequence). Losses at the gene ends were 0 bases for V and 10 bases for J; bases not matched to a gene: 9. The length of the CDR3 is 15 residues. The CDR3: CASSQEGGRDSEQFF. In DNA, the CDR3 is TGTGCCAGCAGCCAAGAAGGGGGACGGGACAGCGAGCAGTTCTTC.

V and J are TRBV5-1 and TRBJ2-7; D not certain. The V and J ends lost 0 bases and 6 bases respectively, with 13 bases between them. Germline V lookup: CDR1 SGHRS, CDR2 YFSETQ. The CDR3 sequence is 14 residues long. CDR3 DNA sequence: TGCGCCAGCAGCTTGGTGGTCCTACCGTCCGAGCAGTACTTC. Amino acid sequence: CASSLVVLPSEQYF.

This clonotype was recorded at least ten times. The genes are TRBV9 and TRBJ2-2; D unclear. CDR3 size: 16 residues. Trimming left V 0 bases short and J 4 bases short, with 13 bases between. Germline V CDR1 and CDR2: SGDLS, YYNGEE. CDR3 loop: CASSVVSVGSTGELFF. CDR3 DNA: TGTGCCAGCAGCGTAGTCTCTGTGGGTTCCACCGGGGAGCTGTTTTTT.

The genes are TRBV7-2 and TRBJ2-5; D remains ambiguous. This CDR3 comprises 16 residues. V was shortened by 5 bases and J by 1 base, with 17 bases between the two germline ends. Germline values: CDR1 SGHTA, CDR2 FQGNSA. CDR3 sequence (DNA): TGTGCCAGCAGCCTTCCCCGGGCGGTCTCCCAAGAGACCCAGTACTTC. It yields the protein CASSLPRAVSQETQYF.

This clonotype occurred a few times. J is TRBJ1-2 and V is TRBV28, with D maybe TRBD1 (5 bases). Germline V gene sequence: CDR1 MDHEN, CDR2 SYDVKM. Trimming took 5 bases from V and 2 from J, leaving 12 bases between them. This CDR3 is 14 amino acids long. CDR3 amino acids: CASSTLTENYGYTF. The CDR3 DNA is TGTGCCAGCAGTACCCTGACAGAGAACTATGGCTACACCTTC.

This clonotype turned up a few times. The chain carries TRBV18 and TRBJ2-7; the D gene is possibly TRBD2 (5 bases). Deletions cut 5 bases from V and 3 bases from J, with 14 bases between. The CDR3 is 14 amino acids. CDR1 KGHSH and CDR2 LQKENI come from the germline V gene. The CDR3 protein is CASSFTTADYEQYF. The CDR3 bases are TGTGCCAGCTCATTCACCACAGCGGACTACGAGCAGTACTTC.

The DNA for the CDR3 is TGTGCCAGCAGCCAAGTAACGAGCACAGATACGCAGTATTTT. Residues: CASSQVTSTDTQYF. The chain couples TRBV4-2 to TRBJ2-3; D gene unclear. The CDR3 length is 14 residues. Germline CDR1 reads LGHNA; CDR2 reads YNFKEQ. Between the trimmed V and J ends, which lost 1 base and 0 bases, there was a span of 5 bases.

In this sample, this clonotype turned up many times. CDR3 in amino acids: CSATLRETQYF. CDR3 sequence (DNA): TGCAGTGCTACCCTCAGGGAGACCCAGTACTTC. The J gene is TRBJ2-5, the V gene TRBV20-1; D not resolved. V was trimmed by 4 bases and J by 5 bases, leaving 8 bases between them. Germline values: CDR1 DFQATT, CDR2 SNEGSKA (reference sequence). The CDR3 consists of 11 residues.

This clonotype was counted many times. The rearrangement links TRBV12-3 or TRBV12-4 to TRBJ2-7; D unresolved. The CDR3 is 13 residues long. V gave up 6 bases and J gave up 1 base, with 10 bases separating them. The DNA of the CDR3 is TGTGCCAGCAGACGGATTGGGTCCTACGAGCAGTACTTC. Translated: CASRRIGSYEQYF.

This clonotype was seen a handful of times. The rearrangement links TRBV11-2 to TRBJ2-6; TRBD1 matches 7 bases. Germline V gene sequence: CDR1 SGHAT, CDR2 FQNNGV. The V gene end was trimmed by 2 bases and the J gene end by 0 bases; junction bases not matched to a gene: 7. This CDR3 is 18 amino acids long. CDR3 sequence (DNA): TGTGCCAGCAGCTTAAGGGGACAGTCCATCTCTGGGGCCAACGTCCTGACTTTC. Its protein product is CASSLRGQSISGANVLTF.

CDR3 in DNA: TGCGCCAGCAGCCATGGGACTAGCGGCTTAGGTGAGCAGTTCTTC. It codes for CASSHGTSGLGEQFF. The gene calls are TRBV4-3 and TRBJ2-1; TRBD2 matches at 11 bases. V shed 3 bases and J 9 bases; nucleotides not matched to a gene: 7. Germline V gene lookup returns CDR1 LGHNA and CDR2 YSLEER. The CDR3 consists of 15 residues.

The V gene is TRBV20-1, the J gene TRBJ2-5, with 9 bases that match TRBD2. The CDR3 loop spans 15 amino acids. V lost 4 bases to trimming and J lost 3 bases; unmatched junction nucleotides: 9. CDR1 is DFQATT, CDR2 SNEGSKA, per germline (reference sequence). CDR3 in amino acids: CSAISGGEKEETQYF. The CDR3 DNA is TGCAGTGCTATTAGCGGGGGAGAGAAGGAAGAGACCCAGTACTTC.